A selection of T cell receptor beta chains follows, all from one sample in a study of blood T cell repertoires in COVID-19. Method: immunoSEQ multiplex PCR; TCRdb's copy keeps in-frame clones and lacks some. The repertoire has 490,000 or so clones, roughly 88% of them found once; the top ten carry 1.5% to 2%. Sequenced sample: PBMCs or T cells enriched from blood (not recorded which). These receptors came from a woman in her thirties or forties who had recovered from COVID-19. The CDR3 runs from the conserved cysteine through the conserved F or W. A D gene is named only where the DNA matches it firmly. Clone sizes are given selectively: once, few, many, or a class where the clone is expanded.

CDR3 protein	CDR3 DNA	V gene	J gene	D gene	clone size
CAWGTSGRYHNEQFF	TGTGCCTGGGGCACTAGCGGGAGATATCACAATGAGCAGTTCTTC	TRBV30	TRBJ2-1	TRBD2	NA
CSAKDLNTEAFF	TGCAGCGCCAAGGACTTAAACACTGAAGCTTTCTTT	TRBV29-1	TRBJ1-1	NA	NA
CASSLGGGNIQYF	TGTGCCAGCAGCTTAGGGGGGGGAAACATTCAGTACTTC	TRBV11-2	TRBJ2-4	TRBD2	NA
CASSLLGFGRGNEKLFF	TGTGCCAGCAGTCTACTGGGATTTGGGCGGGGAAATGAAAAACTGTTTTTT	TRBV6-6	TRBJ1-4	NA	NA
CASTPSNSRTDTQYF	TGTGCCAGTACTCCCAGTAACAGCCGCACAGATACGCAGTATTTT	TRBV19	TRBJ2-3	NA	NA
CASRPTGTNQPQHF	TGTGCCAGCAGGCCGACAGGTACCAATCAGCCCCAGCATTTT	TRBV27	TRBJ1-5	NA	NA
CASSMTSGIYEQYF	TGTGCCAGTAGTATGACTAGCGGAATCTACGAGCAGTACTTC	TRBV19	TRBJ2-7	TRBD2	NA
CASSFTGTGYEQYF	TGTGCCAGCAGCTTTACAGGAACGGGCTACGAGCAGTACTTC	TRBV7-9	TRBJ2-7	NA	few
CSARDLYGYTF	TGCAGTGCTAGAGACCTCTATGGCTACACCTTC	TRBV20-1	TRBJ1-2	NA	NA
CASSRSQGQGYNEQFF	TGCGCCAGCAGCCGGAGCCAGGGACAGGGTTACAATGAGCAGTTCTTC	TRBV5-1	TRBJ2-1	TRBD1	NA
CATRGQGMNTEAFF	TGTGCCACCAGGGGACAGGGAATGAACACTGAAGCTTTCTTT	TRBV24-1	TRBJ1-1	TRBD1	NA
CASSKTGDNQPQHF	TGTGCCAGCAGTAAGACAGGGGACAATCAGCCCCAGCATTTT	TRBV11-3	TRBJ1-5	TRBD1	NA
CASSPAGQAYYGYTF	TGTGCCAGCAGCCCGGCAGGGCAGGCATACTATGGCTACACCTTC	TRBV3-1/TRBV3-2	TRBJ1-2	NA	NA
CASSLGDTQYF	TGTGCCAGCAGTCTCGGGGATACGCAGTATTTT	TRBV6-5	TRBJ2-3	NA	NA
CASSNPGGVMDTEAFF	TGTGCCAGTAGTAACCCAGGGGGCGTCATGGACACTGAAGCTTTCTTT	TRBV19	TRBJ1-1	TRBD1	NA
CASSRSGRPPANYGYTF	TGTGCCAGTAGTCGGTCGGGTCGGCCACCAGCTAACTATGGCTACACCTTC	TRBV19	TRBJ1-2	NA	NA
CASRAQGSTEAFF	TGTGCCAGTAGGGCCCAGGGGAGCACTGAAGCTTTCTTT	TRBV19	TRBJ1-1	NA	NA
CASSSRIVGYTF	TGTGCCAGCAGCTCCAGGATCGTCGGCTACACCTTC	TRBV13	TRBJ1-2	NA	NA